Shown below are 8 T cell receptor beta chains from a single sample sequenced in a study of T cell repertoires in cytomegalovirus infection. From the reads, TCRdb called clonotypes with MiXCR, one entry per CDR3 protein. Counted here are 400,000 or so distinct CDR3 sequences, about a sixth occurring once; the ten biggest clones make up around 9.3%. The sample consisted of PBMCs. All receptors come from a human donor in good health (CMV status not recorded). Some clones in this sample may be carry-over from other donors' samples.

This clonotype occurred many times. The V and J genes are TRBV7-2 and TRBJ1-5, with unresolved D. The germline CDR1 and CDR2 sequences are SGHTA and FQGNSA. This CDR3 is 15 amino acids long. The V end lost 0 bases, the J end lost 7 bases, and 13 bases lay between the germline ends. CDR3 bases: TGTGCCAGCAGCTTAGCGCTCGGGGTCCCCCAGCCCCAGCATTTT. Its translation: CASSLALGVPQPQHF. Full variable domain (rest looked up from reference TRBV7-2 and TRBJ1-5): GAGVSQSPSNKVTEKGKDVELRCDPISGHTALYWYRQSLGQGLEFLIYFQGNSAPDKSGLPSDRFSAERTGGSVSTLTIQRTQQEDSAVYLCASSLALGVPQPQHFGDGTRLSIL.

This chain connects TRBV4-2 to TRBJ2-7; D may be TRBD1 (6 bases). V shed 2 bases and J shed 4 bases, with 15 bases lying between them. CDR1 and CDR2 from the germline V gene are LGHNA and YNFKEQ. The CDR3 totals 15 residues. CDR3 coding DNA: TGTGCCAGCAGCCAACTACAGGGAACCACATACGAGCAGTACTTC. This sequence encodes CASSQLQGTTYEQYF.

This clonotype has at least ten counts. The chain has TRBV20-1 and TRBJ1-2; no clear D gene. With 0 bases removed from V and 8 bases from J, the gap between germline ends came to 16 bases. Germline CDR1 DFQATT, CDR2 SNEGSKA (reference sequence). The CDR3 is 14 amino acids. The CDR3 reads CSARDQLDQRGYTF. The CDR3 DNA is TGCAGTGCTAGAGACCAGCTGGATCAGCGGGGCTACACCTTC.

This rearrangement joins TRBV6-2 or TRBV6-3 to TRBJ1-1; no firm D call. This CDR3 contains 14 residues. Germline-derived CDR1 and CDR2 are MNHEY and SVGEGT. Trimming shortened V by 4 bases and J by 3 bases, and 12 bases separated the two germline ends. The CDR3 DNA reads TGTGCCAGCAGTTCTCGAGACACGGACACTGAAGCTTTCTTT. Translation: CASSSRDTDTEAFF.

The chain recombines TRBV11-2 with TRBJ2-7; D gene unclear. CDR1 is SGHAT and CDR2 is FQNNGV in the germline V gene. The CDR3 sequence is 15 residues long. V gave up 3 bases and J gave up 3 bases, with 15 bases separating them. Written as DNA, the CDR3 is TGTGCCAGCAGCTTCGGTGATGGTGACGTCTACGAGCAGTACTTC. Its translation is CASSFGDGDVYEQYF. The full variable domain, its missing parts supplied by reference TRBV11-2 and TRBJ2-7, is EAGVAQSPRYKIIEKRQSVAFWCNPISGHATLYWYQQILGQGPKLLIQFQNNGVVDDSQLPKDRFSAERLKGVDSTLKIQPAKLEDSAVYLCASSFGDGDVYEQYFGPGTRLTVT.

The chain recombines TRBV5-5 with TRBJ1-2, with unresolved D. The germline CDR1 and CDR2 sequences are SGHKS and YYEKEE (reference sequence). V lost 7 bases and J lost 1, with 8 bases in between. The CDR3 is 12 amino acids. DNA for the CDR3: TGTGCCAGCTCGGGTGGTAACTATGGCTACACCTTC. Translating gives CASSGGNYGYTF.

CDR3 nucleotides: TGTGCCAGCAGTTGGACCTCTGGAAACACCATATATTTT. It specifies CASSWTSGNTIYF. The chain recombines TRBV12-3 or TRBV12-4 with TRBJ1-3; D gene uncertain. This CDR3 has 13 residues. V lost 4 bases and J lost 0, with 4 bases in between.

Only a few counts were recorded for this clonotype. The chain is built from TRBV7-9 and TRBJ1-6; TRBD1 is a possible D gene (5 bases). There are 15 residues in the CDR3. Germline lookup yields CDR1 SEHNR and CDR2 FQNEAQ (reference sequence). V was trimmed by 6 bases and J by 6 bases, leaving 15 bases between them. The CDR3 DNA is TGTGCCAGCAGGTCCCGGGACGCTCTTAATTCACCCCTCCACTTT. Translated, it gives CASRSRDALNSPLHF.